These T cell receptor beta chains were read from a single sample in a study of cytomegalovirus exposure and HLA in healthy donors. TCRdb's table, derived via immunoSEQ multiplex PCR, lists solely in-frame clones and lacks some. The top ten clones hold under 4.5% of a sample with about 160,000 clones, under 90% of them seen once. Sequencing was performed on PBMCs. These receptors were obtained from a man aged 18-30 years in good health and CMV-seropositive. CDR3s include the opening cysteine and the closing phenylalanine or tryptophan. The D gene is left open where the match is weak. Size values are once, few and many counts, or a class for expanded clones, and some rows have none.

>TRBJ2-3|TRBV5-4|.|TRBD2
TGTGCCAGCAGCTTGGCCTACGGGAGGGCCGGAGATACGCAGTATTTT
CASSLAYGRAGDTQYF
>TRBJ2-7|TRBV5-6|.|TRBD1
TGTGCCAGCAGCTTGGACAGGGGGGCGGTAGCGGCCACCTACGAGCAGTACTTC
CASSLDRGAVAATYEQYF
>TRBJ2-5|TRBV29-1|once|.
TGCAGCGTTGGCGGACAGCTTAAAGAGACCCAGTACTTC
CSVGGQLKETQYF
>TRBJ2-7|TRBV1|.|.
TGCACCAGCAGCGAGCAATCGGGGGACAGGCTCCGAAGCTCCTACGAGCAGTACTTC
CTSSEQSGDRLRSSYEQYF
>TRBJ1-3|TRBV5-1|.|.
TGCGCCAGCAGCTTGAACCTAATTGGGAGCTCTGGAAACACCATATATTTT
CASSLNLIGSSGNTIYF
>TRBJ2-7|TRBV28|.|TRBD1
TGTGCCAGCAGTTCCCAGGGGGACCCCACCTACGAGCAGTACTTC
CASSSQGDPTYEQYF
>TRBJ2-7|TRBV5-6|few|TRBD1
TGTGCCAGCAGTTGGGACAGGCGAACCTACGAGCAGTACTTC
CASSWDRRTYEQYF
>TRBJ1-1|TRBV9|few|TRBD1
TGTGCCAGCAGTATACAGGGGGACACTGAAGCTTTCTTT
CASSIQGDTEAFF
>TRBJ1-3|TRBV7-6|once|.
TGTGCCAGCAGCTTGGTGGCCGACTCTGGAAACACCATATATTTT
CASSLVADSGNTIYF
>TRBJ1-5|TRBV28|.|.
TGTGCCAGCAGTTTACCCGGGACAATAAACGGGATTGATCAGCCCCAGCATTTT
CASSLPGTINGIDQPQHF
>TRBJ2-1|TRBV10-3|once|TRBD2
TGTGCCATCAGTGAATATCGGGGGGTGCTTGAGCAGTTCTTC
CAISEYRGVLEQFF
>TRBJ2-7|TRBV5-1|.|TRBD2
TGCGCCAGCAGCAATAAAGCGGGAGGGCCCTCCTACGAGCAGTACTTC
CASSNKAGGPSYEQYF
>TRBJ2-7|TRBV29-1|.|.
TGCAGCGTCCAGACAGTTACCTACGAGCAGTACTTC
CSVQTVTYEQYF
>TRBJ2-2|TRBV9|.|TRBD1
TGTGCCAGCAGCGTACCCGACAGGGTTGGGGACACCGGGGAGCTGTTTTTT
CASSVPDRVGDTGELFF
>TRBJ2-5|TRBV9|.|.
TGTGCCAGCAGCCCGTTCGGGGGAGAGTCTCAAGAGACCCAGTACTTC
CASSPFGGESQETQYF
>TRBJ2-2|TRBV5-6|.|.
TGTGCCAGCAGCCCCGGGAGAACCACCGGGGAGCTGTTTTTT
CASSPGRTTGELFF
>TRBJ2-3|TRBV30|.|TRBD2
TGTGCCTGGGGGAATAGCGGGAGGTACACAGATACGCAGTATTTT
CAWGNSGRYTDTQYF
>TRBJ2-1|TRBV18|.|.
TGTGCCAGCTCACGGCAGGGGACGGGCAATGAGCAGTTCTTC
CASSRQGTGNEQFF
>TRBJ1-4|TRBV2|.|TRBD1
TGTGCCAGCAGTAACGACAGGGGGAGGGAAAAACTGTTTTTT
CASSNDRGREKLFF
>TRBJ2-3|TRBV14|.|.
TGTGCCAGCAGCCAAGGGCTAGGCACAGATACGCAGTATTTT
CASSQGLGTDTQYF
>TRBJ1-5|TRBV12-1|.|.
TGTGCCAGCAGCCCTGTCTGGGGGGGAAAATATAGCAATCAGCCCCAGCATTTT
CASSPVWGGKYSNQPQHF
>TRBJ2-7|TRBV10-3|.|TRBD1
TGTGCCATCAGTACCCCGGGACAGGGACATTACGAGCAGTACTTC
CAISTPGQGHYEQYF
>TRBJ2-7|TRBV5-1|once|TRBD2
TGCGCCAGCAGCTTGGGGACTAGCTACGACTACGAGCAGTACTTC
CASSLGTSYDYEQYF
>TRBJ1-1|TRBV13|.|TRBD1
TGTGCCAGCAGCACTCACAGGGGCCCCACTGAAGCTTTCTTT
CASSTHRGPTEAFF